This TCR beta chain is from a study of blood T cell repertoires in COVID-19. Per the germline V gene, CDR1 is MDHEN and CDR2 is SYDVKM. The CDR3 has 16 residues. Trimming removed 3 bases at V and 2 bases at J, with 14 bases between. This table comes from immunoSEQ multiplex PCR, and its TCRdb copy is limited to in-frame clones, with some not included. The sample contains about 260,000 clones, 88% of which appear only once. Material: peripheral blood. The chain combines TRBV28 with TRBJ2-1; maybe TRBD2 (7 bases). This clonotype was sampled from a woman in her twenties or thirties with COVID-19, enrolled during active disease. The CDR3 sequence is CASSFGGRVTYNEQFF. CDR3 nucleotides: TGTGCCAGCAGTTTCGGGGGGCGGGTCACCTACAATGAGCAGTTCTTC.